This is a list of T cell receptor beta chains from one sample in a study of cytomegalovirus exposure and HLA in healthy donors. Libraries were prepared by immunoSEQ multiplex PCR; TCRdb keeps only in-frame clonotypes and omits some of them. This sample carries 54,000 or so clones, 70% to 80% of them seen once, and the ten largest clones take roughly a fifth. The sequenced sample was PBMCs. The receptors come from a woman in her sixties in good health and CMV-seropositive. The CDR3 runs from the conserved cysteine through the conserved F or W. D genes are given only for firm matches. A clone size is listed for some rows: how often the clone was seen (once, few, many), or a class if it is expanded.

d_call	clone_size	v_call	j_call	cdr3_aa	cdr3_nt
TRBD1	NA	TRBV27	TRBJ1-2	CASHPQGAGGYTF	TGTGCCAGCCACCCTCAGGGGGCTGGTGGCTACACCTTC
TRBD1	medium-sized	TRBV7-8	TRBJ1-4	CASSPPGQGVTNEKLFF	TGTGCCAGCAGCCCACCGGGACAGGGGGTAACTAATGAAAAACTGTTTTTT
TRBD1	NA	TRBV5-1	TRBJ1-3	CASSLQTGVSGNTIYF	TGCGCCAGCAGCCTACAGACAGGGGTCTCTGGAAACACCATATATTTT
NA	NA	TRBV9	TRBJ2-6	CASSHSSGANVLTF	TGTGCCAGCAGCCACTCCTCTGGGGCCAACGTCCTGACTTTC
TRBD2	NA	TRBV5-1	TRBJ2-1	CASSFLLPSLSSGAYNEQFF	TGCGCCAGCAGCTTTCTACTCCCCAGTCTTTCTAGCGGGGCCTACAATGAGCAGTTCTTC
NA	few	TRBV7-2	TRBJ2-5	CASRRSGEETQYF	TGTGCCAGCAGGAGGTCAGGGGAAGAGACCCAGTACTTC
TRBD1	NA	TRBV9	TRBJ2-3	CASSVGQGRTQYF	TGTGCCAGCAGCGTAGGACAGGGCAGAACGCAGTATTTT
TRBD1	NA	TRBV5-6	TRBJ2-3	CASRTTGGWQTDTQYF	TGTGCCAGCAGAACTACAGGGGGCTGGCAGACAGATACGCAGTATTTT
TRBD1	once	TRBV30	TRBJ1-2	CAWSADRGLNGYTF	TGTGCCTGGAGTGCCGACAGGGGGCTTAATGGCTACACCTTC
NA	NA	TRBV7-2	TRBJ2-3	CASSMAPGGRRDTQYF	TGTGCCAGCAGCATGGCCCCCGGGGGGCGGAGGGATACGCAGTATTTT
NA	NA	TRBV7-2	TRBJ1-6	CASSLRGITPLHF	TGTGCCAGCAGCTTAAGGGGTATAACACCCCTCCACTTT
NA	NA	TRBV5-4	TRBJ1-2	CASSLEAGGGYTF	TGTGCCAGCAGCTTGGAGGCAGGAGGGGGCTACACCTTC
NA	few	TRBV7-2	TRBJ2-3	CASSLGQVIADTQYF	TGTGCCAGCAGCTTAGGCCAGGTGATAGCAGATACGCAGTATTTT
TRBD1	NA	TRBV27	TRBJ1-2	CASSLCNGTANYGYTF	TGTGCCAGCAGTTTATGCAATGGGACAGCTAACTATGGCTACACCTTC
NA	NA	TRBV5-5	TRBJ2-5	CASSYWGQGETQYF	TGTGCCAGCAGCTACTGGGGGCAGGGGGAGACCCAGTACTTC
TRBD2	NA	TRBV7-2	TRBJ2-3	CASSLVPGGSTDTQYF	TGTGCCAGCAGCTTAGTACCGGGGGGGAGCACAGATACGCAGTATTTT